Here is one TCR beta chain with its context. Its antigen is unidentified. This sample was included in a study of shared clonotypes between healthy human individuals. The study's findings and limits: Tissues were not sampled, only blood, and their repertoires likely differ. The sharing of 4.5% to 5.5% of naive CD4 clonotypes was seen across a handful of donors.

Looked up from germline, CDR1 is MGHRA and CDR2 is YSYEKL. The V and J ends lost 3 bases and 0 bases respectively, with 12 bases between them. The CDR3 runs 15 residues. Libraries were prepared by immunoSEQ multiplex PCR; TCRdb keeps only in-frame clonotypes and omits some of them. The sample includes roughly 1,500,000 clones, approximately 98.5% of them seen just once. Sequenced sample: naive CD4+ T cells sorted from blood. As for subset: CD45RA+ positively selected. V and J are TRBV4-1 and TRBJ2-7, with a weak D call TRBD1 (6 bases). The sequence derives from a young man in good health. The CDR3 sequence: CASSQSGTLSYEQYF. The CDR3 DNA reads TGCGCCAGCAGCCAGTCCGGGACACTCTCCTACGAGCAGTACTTC.